The rows below give T cell receptor beta chains drawn from one sample of a study of OX40 agonist ivuxolimab in advanced cancers. Clones were sequenced by immunoSEQ multiplex PCR, and TCRdb holds only the in-frame ones, with some missing. The sample has about 15,000 clones, about 80% seen once. Sample: CD4+ or CD8+ T cells sorted from blood, taken in a trial of the OX40 agonist ivuxolimab. These receptors were taken from an adult with an advanced solid tumor such as melanoma, head and neck, liver or kidney cancer. Each CDR3 is given without its conserved first and last residue.

ASSLTTASHYEQY | TRBV4-3
ASSPQGVVYTEAF | TRBV5-4
ASTAATDTQY | TRBV30
ASTVGTARGYT | TRBV5-6
ASSPAGGVNEQY | TRBV7-3
ASSTRPSGIETQY | TRBV13
ASSPDGSSNQPQH | TRBV7-9
ASSQDQGNTIY | TRBV4-1
ASSVEEDAAYEQY | TRBV9
ASSNNGQGAAWFGAEAF | TRBV7-3
ASSQKWGGQETQY | TRBV27
ASSSLHGQEAYGYT | TRBV5-1
ASSLAPERYGYT | TRBV7-6
ASSPGTGWEQY | TRBV6-6
ASSIRLNTEAF | TRBV19
SVPAPDRVMNTEAF | TRBV29-1
SAGTGDGYT | TRBV20-1
ASSLPESYEQY | TRBV7-9
ASSLAGRSYEQY | TRBV7-8
AWTQAYDTEAF | TRBV30
ASSPSSPYEQY | TRBV27
ASKASDTEAF | TRBV5-1
ASSFLSNQPQH | TRBV6-4
ASSYQGSGNTIY | TRBV9
ASSLLTGGADTQY | TRBV11-3
ASSDNVREQY | TRBV5-1
SVEWGTGSYEQY | TRBV29-1
ASSLRVPSHEQY | TRBV7-8
ASSSGQGLNTDTQY | TRBV7-9
ASSSPDSGGLLNTEAF | TRBV7-6
ASSPGKGGYEQY | TRBV18
ASSKNGGEQY | TRBV7-7
SVEGRTKQQGRGYT | TRBV29-1
ASSSLGGYQPQH | TRBV27
ASTTTSPYEQY | TRBV7-9
ASSHARGGYGYT | TRBV4-1
ASSQGVETSIPPQH | TRBV4-1
ASSPAGDTQY | TRBV4-2
ASSLDGPSYEQY | TRBV7-3
ASSTTGGNGYT | TRBV6-5
ASSLEEVLGETQY | TRBV7-6
ASRDRGNTEAF | TRBV7-9
ASSQTGSSTDTQY | TRBV7-3
ASSQRTGWNIQY | TRBV11-3
ASSLGGTRSEQY | TRBV11-1
AISDSNGGGPLSYNEQF | TRBV10-3
ASSQAQNTGELF | TRBV4-1
ASSNSLNTGELF | TRBV5-1
ASIGTGILDEQY | TRBV2
ASSSGQGAGYEQY | TRBV5-1
ASSQSGTGASPLH | TRBV4-1
ASSQVGQPQH | TRBV4-1
ASSAYNEQF | TRBV27
ASSLPVYMNTEAF | TRBV11-2
ASSQAMGYQPQH | TRBV4-1
ASSQDAGRQSEKLF | TRBV4-1
ASSTSPPSSGANVLT | TRBV27
ASSLSFSYEQY | TRBV4-1
ASSEAGGTDTQY | TRBV2
ASTITAGGNSPLH | TRBV6-6